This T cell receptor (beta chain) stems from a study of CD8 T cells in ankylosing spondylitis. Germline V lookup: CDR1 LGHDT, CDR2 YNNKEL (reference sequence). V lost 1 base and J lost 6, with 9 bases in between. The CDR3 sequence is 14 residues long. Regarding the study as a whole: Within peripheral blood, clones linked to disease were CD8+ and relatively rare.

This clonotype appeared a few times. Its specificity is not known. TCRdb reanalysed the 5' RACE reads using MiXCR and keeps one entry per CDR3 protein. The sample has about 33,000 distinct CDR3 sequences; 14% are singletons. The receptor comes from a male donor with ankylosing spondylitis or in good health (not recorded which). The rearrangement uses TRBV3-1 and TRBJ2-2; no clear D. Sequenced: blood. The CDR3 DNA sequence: TGTGCCAGCAGCCAAGGTGTCAACGCCGGGGAGCTGTTTTTT. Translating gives CASSQGVNAGELFF.